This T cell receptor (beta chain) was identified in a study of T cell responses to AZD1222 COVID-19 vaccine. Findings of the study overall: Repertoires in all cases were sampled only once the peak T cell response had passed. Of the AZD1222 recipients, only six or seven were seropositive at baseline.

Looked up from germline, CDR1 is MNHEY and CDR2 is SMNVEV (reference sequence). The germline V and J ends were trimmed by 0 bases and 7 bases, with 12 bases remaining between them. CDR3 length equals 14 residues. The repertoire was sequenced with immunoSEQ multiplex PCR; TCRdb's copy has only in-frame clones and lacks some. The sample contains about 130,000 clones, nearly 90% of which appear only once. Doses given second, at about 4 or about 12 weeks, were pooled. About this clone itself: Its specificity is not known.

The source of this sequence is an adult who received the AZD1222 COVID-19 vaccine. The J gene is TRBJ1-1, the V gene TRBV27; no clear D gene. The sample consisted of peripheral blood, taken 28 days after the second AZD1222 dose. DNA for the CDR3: TGTGCCAGCAGTTTATCCACAGTGTTCGGTGAAGCTTTCTTT. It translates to CASSLSTVFGEAFF.